A selection of T cell receptor beta chains follows, all from one sample in a study of blood T cell repertoires in COVID-19. Libraries were prepared by immunoSEQ multiplex PCR; TCRdb keeps only in-frame clonotypes and omits some of them. The top ten clones hold about 2% of a sample with fewer than 150,000 clones, 78% of them seen once. The sequenced sample was peripheral blood. These receptors came from a man aged 65 to 85 with acute or convalescent COVID-19. Each CDR3 is given with its conserved first and last residue. The D gene is left open where the match is weak. Where a row states a size, it is once, few, many or the class of an expanded clone; other rows omit it.

j_gene | d_gene | v_gene | abundance | CDR3aa | CDR3nt
TRBJ2-1 | TRBD1 | TRBV6-2/TRBV6-3 | NA | CASSNIQGYNEQFF | TGTGCCAGCAGTAATATACAGGGGTACAATGAGCAGTTCTTC
TRBJ1-1 | TRBD1 | TRBV19 | NA | CASSSSPTGGFTEAFF | TGTGCCAGTAGCTCTAGCCCGACAGGGGGCTTTACTGAAGCTTTCTTT
TRBJ1-6 | NA | TRBV5-1 | once | CASSLGGVTNSPLHF | TGCGCCAGCAGCTTGGGGGGGGTAACGAATTCACCCCTCCACTTT
TRBJ1-2 | TRBD1 | TRBV19 | NA | CASIASRDRDTNYGYTF | TGTGCCAGTATCGCCTCCCGGGACAGGGATACTAACTATGGCTACACCTTC
TRBJ2-4 | TRBD1 | TRBV7-9 | NA | CASSLMTGEVIQYF | TGTGCCAGCAGCTTAATGACAGGGGAAGTGATTCAGTACTTC
TRBJ1-1 | NA | TRBV18 | NA | CASSPTLVSTEAFF | TGTGCCAGCTCACCTACCTTAGTGAGCACTGAAGCTTTCTTT
TRBJ2-7 | TRBD1 | TRBV27 | NA | CASKDRDHEQYF | TGTGCCAGCAAGGACAGGGACCACGAGCAGTACTTC
TRBJ2-7 | NA | TRBV9 | NA | CASSVEVASEQYF | TGTGCCAGCAGCGTAGAGGTAGCGAGCGAGCAGTACTTC
TRBJ1-5 | NA | TRBV6-1 | NA | CASSDLSNQPQHF | TGTGCCAGCAGTGATCTTAGCAATCAGCCCCAGCATTTT
TRBJ1-3 | NA | TRBV11-3 | NA | CASSLVGAGNTIYF | TGTGCCAGCAGCTTAGTGGGAGCTGGAAACACCATATATTTT
TRBJ1-1 | NA | TRBV18 | NA | CASSPQSPGMNTEAFF | TGTGCCAGCTCACCACAATCCCCAGGGATGAACACTGAAGCTTTCTTT
TRBJ2-7 | TRBD2 | TRBV18 | once | CASSPAMGGNEQYF | TGTGCCAGCTCACCAGCGATGGGGGGGAACGAGCAGTACTTC
TRBJ1-6 | NA | TRBV6-5 | NA | CASSYLGGGNSPLHF | TGTGCCAGCAGTTACCTAGGGGGTGGGAATTCACCCCTCCACTTT
TRBJ2-1 | NA | TRBV7-2 | NA | CASSLTVSYNEQFF | TGTGCCAGCAGCTTAACGGTCTCCTACAATGAGCAGTTCTTC
TRBJ1-5 | TRBD1 | TRBV9 | NA | CASSATWDSQPQHF | TGTGCCAGCAGCGCAACTTGGGACAGCCAGCCCCAGCATTTT
TRBJ1-2 | NA | TRBV27 | NA | CASTSYGVSNYGYTF | TGTGCCAGCACCTCGTACGGGGTTTCCAACTATGGCTACACCTTC